This T cell receptor (beta chain) appears in the sequencing data of a study of vaccination effects on CD4 cells after COVID-19. Points from the study as a whole: Marked clonal contraction was seen in infection- and vaccine-induced clones late after vaccination. Healthy vaccinees showed cross-reactivity with common cold coronaviruses in only 1 of 255 vaccine-induced clones.

Trimming cost V 4 bases and J 7 bases, with 8 bases left between them. The germline CDR1 and CDR2 sequences are KGHSH and LQKENI. This CDR3 has 12 amino acids. This clone was seen a handful of times. What it recognizes is unknown. Pools of viral peptides were used by the ViraFEST assay to expand antigen-specific CD4+ T cells ahead of sequencing. Isolation of CD4+ T cells took place after nine to ten days of culture. Sequenced by immunoSEQ multiplex PCR; TCRdb stores in-frame clones only, minus some. The sample contains 70,000 to 95,000 clones, 60% to 80% of which appear only once. Material: CD4+ T cells from PBMCs cultured with HCoV-229E spike peptides, obtained before COVID-19 vaccination. The chain joins TRBV18 to TRBJ2-1; the D gene is possibly TRBD2 (5 bases). This TCR was recovered from a human donor who received a COVID-19 vaccine. CDR3 nucleotide sequence: TGTGCCAGCTCACTCGGGGTTAATGAGCAGTTCTTC. This gives the protein CASSLGVNEQFF.